Listed here are 12 T cell receptor beta chains from one sample, sequenced in a study of graft-versus-host responses after intestinal transplantation. Only in-frame clones appear in the TCRdb table, and some are missing; sequencing was by immunoSEQ multiplex PCR. The sample has roughly 60,000 clones, around 90% seen once; the top ten hold less than 2%. The sample in question was PBMCs, obtained 26 days after transplant. The receptors originated from a human patient who received an intestinal transplant, so some T cells may come from the graft donor.

The genes are TRBV9 and TRBJ1-2, with 7 bases lining up with TRBD1. This CDR3 has 13 residues. V was clipped by 2 bases and J by 4 bases; unmatched bases: 2. The germline V gene has CDR1 SGDLS and CDR2 YYNGEE. The CDR3 spells CASSVQGGYGYTF. In DNA, the CDR3 is TGTGCCAGCAGCGTCCAGGGGGGCTATGGCTACACCTTC.

The genes are TRBV2 and TRBJ2-3; 7 bases are shared with TRBD2. The CDR3 consists of 16 residues. Germline V gene lookup returns CDR1 SNHLY and CDR2 FYNNEI. J gave up 5 bases and V 3 bases, and 11 bases lay outside the gene matches. The CDR3 spells CASSEGGGASGDTQYF. CDR3 DNA: TGTGCCAGCAGTGAGGGGGGGGGAGCGTCTGGAGATACGCAGTATTTT.

The chain joins TRBV6-1 to TRBJ2-3; TRBD1 is a possible D gene (5 bases). Trimming stripped 5 bases from V and 2 bases from J, with 14 bases between. The germline gives CDR1 MNHNS, CDR2 SASEGT. This CDR3 contains 15 residues. The CDR3 bases are TGTGCCAGCAGTTTTGGCAGACAGTTCACAGATACGCAGTATTTT. Translation gives CASSFGRQFTDTQYF.

The chain joins TRBV6-6 to TRBJ1-5, with 8 bases lining up with TRBD1. The CDR3 consists of 15 residues. V shed 8 bases and J 5 bases; nucleotides not matched to a gene: 11. Germline assignment: CDR1 MNHNY and CDR2 SVGAGI (reference sequence). CDR3 DNA: TGTGCCAGCTGCCTAGCCGCAGGGGGCGATCAGCCCCAGCATTTT. Translated: CASCLAAGGDQPQHF.

This clone showed up just a few times. The chain recombines TRBV27 with TRBJ1-6; no reliable D call. Trimming shortened V by 10 bases and J by 3 bases, and 10 bases separated the two germline ends. CDR3 length: 13 amino acids. CDR1 and CDR2 from the germline V gene are MNHEY and SMNVEV (reference sequence). The CDR3 nucleotides are TGTGCCATCAGACAAGACTATAATTCACCCCTCCACTTT. Translation gives CAIRQDYNSPLHF.

This clone was observed a single time. V gene TRBV9 combines with J gene TRBJ1-2; maybe TRBD1 (5 bases). CDR3 size: 13 residues. The germline V gene has CDR1 SGDLS and CDR2 YYNGEE. Trimming removed 5 bases at V and 3 bases at J, with 11 bases between. CDR3 sequence: CASSLGGDYGYTF. CDR3 nucleotides: TGTGCCAGCAGTCTTGGGGGGGACTATGGCTACACCTTC.

The chain joins TRBV27 to TRBJ2-3; 14 bases are a match to TRBD2. Germline CDR1 is MNHEY and CDR2 is SMNVEV (reference sequence). The CDR3 has 16 residues. The trim removed 5 bases at V and 3 bases at J, leaving 4 bases unmatched. The CDR3 bases are TGTGCCAGCAGTGCCTGGACTAGCGGGGGGACAGATACGCAGTATTTT. Translating gives CASSAWTSGGTDTQYF.

The chain is built from TRBV19 and TRBJ2-1; TRBD2 is a possible D gene (7 bases). Germline V gene sequence: CDR1 LNHDA, CDR2 SQIVND (reference sequence). The CDR3 totals 14 residues. V was clipped by 7 bases and J by 4 bases, with 14 bases between them. CDR3 DNA sequence: TGTGCCAGTATGGGGGGGGCGCGGTACAATGAGCAGTTCTTC. Translated, it gives CASMGGARYNEQFF.

The rearrangement joins TRBV30 to TRBJ1-5; no reliable D call. V lost 1 base, J lost 7 bases, and 11 bases lay in between. This CDR3 contains 13 residues. CDR1 is GTSNPN, CDR2 SVGIG, per germline (reference sequence). This chain's CDR3 is CAWSAGEIQPQHF. DNA of the CDR3: TGTGCCTGGAGTGCCGGGGAGATCCAGCCCCAGCATTTT.

The chain links TRBV27 to TRBJ2-1, with 7 nucleotides matching TRBD2. This CDR3 has 13 amino acids. Per the germline V gene, CDR1 is MNHEY and CDR2 is SMNVEV (reference sequence). V lost 5 bases and J lost 7; bases outside the gene matches: 5. CDR3 sequence reads: CASSIGTTNEQFF. The CDR3 DNA follows: TGTGCCAGCAGTATCGGGACTACAAATGAGCAGTTCTTC.

The chain carries TRBV2 and TRBJ1-2, with D possibly TRBD1 on 6 matching bases. Germline CDR1 and CDR2: SNHLY and FYNNEI. Trimming took 7 bases from V and 9 from J, leaving 15 bases between them. The CDR3 length is 12 residues. CDR3 residues: CASKTGAWSYTF. The DNA of the CDR3 is TGTGCCAGCAAGACAGGAGCTTGGAGCTACACCTTC.

This clone was seen once. The CDR3 is CASSQLRSQGEKLFF. CDR3 DNA: TGCGCCAGCAGCCAACTGAGGAGCCAGGGCGAAAAACTGTTTTTT. This sequence joins TRBV4-1 and TRBJ1-4, with D maybe TRBD1 (5 bases). The ends were cut back, 2 bases at V and 8 bases at J, with 15 bases in the middle. This CDR3 comprises 15 residues. Germline V gene lookup returns CDR1 MGHRA and CDR2 YSYEKL.